This TCR beta chain stems from a study of cytomegalovirus exposure and HLA in healthy donors. PCR was performed using 60 Vbeta and 13 Jbeta primers. Sequencing was performed with immunoSEQ multiplex PCR; in TCRdb, only in-frame clones are kept and a portion is missing. The sample consists of about 93,000 clones, over 55% of them appearing once. When sampled, the donors appeared nominally healthy, though they likely had unrecorded immune exposures. A single count supports this clone. The antigen remains undetermined. The germline CDR1 and CDR2 sequences are SGHRS and YFSETQ. The CDR3 is 14 residues long. V gave up 3 bases and J gave up 5 bases; unmatched junction bases: 7. Overall study findings and caveats: Association of a missense DCLRE1C variant with TCR beta V- and J-gene trimming was reported in a later analysis. Researchers reported in a later analysis that common viral pathogens appeared linked to several top clusters.

The sequenced sample consisted of PBMCs. This TCR came from a boy aged 10-17 years in good health and CMV-seropositive. This chain links TRBV5-1 with TRBJ1-1; 7 bases line up with TRBD1. CDR3 protein: CASSSTGVRTEAFF. DNA of the CDR3: TGCGCCAGCAGCTCCACAGGGGTAAGGACTGAAGCTTTCTTT. Filled out from reference TRBV5-1 and TRBJ1-1, the complete variable domain reads KAGVTQTPRYLIKTRGQQVTLSCSPISGHRSVSWYQQTPGQGLQFLFEYFSETQRNKGNFPGRFSGRQFSNSRSEMNVSTLELGDSALYLCASSSTGVRTEAFFGQGTRLTVV.